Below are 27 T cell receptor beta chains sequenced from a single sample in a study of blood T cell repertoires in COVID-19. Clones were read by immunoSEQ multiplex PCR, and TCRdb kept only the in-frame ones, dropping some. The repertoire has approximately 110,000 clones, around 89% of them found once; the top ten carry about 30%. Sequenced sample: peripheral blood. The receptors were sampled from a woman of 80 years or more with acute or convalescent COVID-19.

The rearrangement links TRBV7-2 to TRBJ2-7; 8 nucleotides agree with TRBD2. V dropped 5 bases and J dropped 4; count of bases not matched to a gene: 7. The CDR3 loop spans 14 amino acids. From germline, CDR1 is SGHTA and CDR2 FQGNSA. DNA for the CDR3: TGTGCCAGCAGCCCACGGGGGGGAAGGTACGAGCAGTACTTC. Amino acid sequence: CASSPRGGRYEQYF.

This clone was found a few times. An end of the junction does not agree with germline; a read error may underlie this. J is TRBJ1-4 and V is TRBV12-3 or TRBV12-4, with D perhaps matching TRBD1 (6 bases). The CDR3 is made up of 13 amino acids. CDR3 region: CASRTGANEQLFF. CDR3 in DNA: TGTGCCAGCAGGACAGGCGCTAATGAACAACTGTTTTTT.

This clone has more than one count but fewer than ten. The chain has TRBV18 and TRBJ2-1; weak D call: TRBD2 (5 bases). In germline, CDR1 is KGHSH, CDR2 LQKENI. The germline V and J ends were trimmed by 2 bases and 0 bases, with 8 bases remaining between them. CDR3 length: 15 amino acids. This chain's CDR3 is CASSPGSISYNEQFF. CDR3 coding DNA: TGTGCCAGCTCACCAGGGAGCATCTCCTACAATGAGCAGTTCTTC.

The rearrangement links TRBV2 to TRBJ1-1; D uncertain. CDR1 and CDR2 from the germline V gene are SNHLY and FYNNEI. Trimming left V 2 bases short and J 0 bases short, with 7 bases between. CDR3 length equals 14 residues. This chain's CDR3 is CASSERQMNTEAFF. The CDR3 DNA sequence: TGTGCCAGCAGTGAACGTCAGATGAACACTGAAGCTTTCTTT.

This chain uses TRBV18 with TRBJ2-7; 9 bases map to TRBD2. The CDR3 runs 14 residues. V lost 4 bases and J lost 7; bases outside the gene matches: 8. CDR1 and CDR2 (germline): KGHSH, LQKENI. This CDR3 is CASSQLAGPGEQYF. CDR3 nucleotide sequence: TGTGCCAGCTCACAACTAGCGGGCCCCGGAGAGCAGTACTTC.

Here the CDR3 reads CASRPTGGVGNQPQHF. The DNA for the CDR3 is TGTGCCAGCAGGCCGACAGGGGGAGTGGGCAATCAGCCCCAGCATTTT. This chain links TRBV2 with TRBJ1-5, with 9 bases that match TRBD1. CDR3 size: 16 residues. Per the germline V gene, CDR1 is SNHLY and CDR2 is FYNNEI. J was trimmed by 2 bases and V by 6 bases; bases with no gene match: 8.

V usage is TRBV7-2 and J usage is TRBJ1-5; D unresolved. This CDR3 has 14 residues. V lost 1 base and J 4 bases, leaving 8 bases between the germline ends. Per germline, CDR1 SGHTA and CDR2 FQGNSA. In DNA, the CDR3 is TGTGCCAGCAGCTTAGAGGCGGGGAATCAGCCCCAGCATTTT. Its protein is CASSLEAGNQPQHF.

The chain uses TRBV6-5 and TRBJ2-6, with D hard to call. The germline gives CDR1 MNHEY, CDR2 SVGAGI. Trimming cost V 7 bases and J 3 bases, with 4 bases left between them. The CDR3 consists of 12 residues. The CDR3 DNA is TGTGCCAGCAAGAGTGGGGCCAACGTCCTGACTTTC. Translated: CASKSGANVLTF.

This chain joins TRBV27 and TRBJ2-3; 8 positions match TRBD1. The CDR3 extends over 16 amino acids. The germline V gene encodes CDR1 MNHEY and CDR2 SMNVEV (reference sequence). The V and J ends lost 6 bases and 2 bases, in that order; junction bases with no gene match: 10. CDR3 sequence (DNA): TGTGCCAGCAGCCTACTCACAGGGGGTCTCACAGATACGCAGTATTTT. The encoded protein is CASSLLTGGLTDTQYF.

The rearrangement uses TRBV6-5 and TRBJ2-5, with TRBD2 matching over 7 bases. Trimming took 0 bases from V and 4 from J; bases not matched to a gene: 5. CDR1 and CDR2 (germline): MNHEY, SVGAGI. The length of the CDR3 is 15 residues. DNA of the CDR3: TGTGCCAGCAGTTACTCGAGACTAGCCTTAGAGACCCAGTACTTC. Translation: CASSYSRLALETQYF.

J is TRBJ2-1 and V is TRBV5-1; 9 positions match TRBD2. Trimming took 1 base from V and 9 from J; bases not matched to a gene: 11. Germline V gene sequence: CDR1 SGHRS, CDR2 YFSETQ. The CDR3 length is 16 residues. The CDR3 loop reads CASSLSVAGVSTEQFF. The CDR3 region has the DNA TGCGCCAGCAGCTTGTCGGTAGCGGGGGTGTCCACTGAGCAGTTCTTC. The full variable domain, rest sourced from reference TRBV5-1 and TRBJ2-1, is KAGVTQTPRYLIKTRGQQVTLSCSPISGHRSVSWYQQTPGQGLQFLFEYFSETQRNKGNFPGRFSGRQFSNSRSEMNVSTLELGDSALYLCASSLSVAGVSTEQFFGPGTRLTVL.

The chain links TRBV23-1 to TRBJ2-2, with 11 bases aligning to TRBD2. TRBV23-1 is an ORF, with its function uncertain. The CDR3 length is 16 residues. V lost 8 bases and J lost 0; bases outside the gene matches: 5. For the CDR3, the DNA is TGCGCCAGCCCCGGGGGACTAGCGGCGAACACCGGGGAGCTGTTTTTT. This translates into CASPGGLAANTGELFF.

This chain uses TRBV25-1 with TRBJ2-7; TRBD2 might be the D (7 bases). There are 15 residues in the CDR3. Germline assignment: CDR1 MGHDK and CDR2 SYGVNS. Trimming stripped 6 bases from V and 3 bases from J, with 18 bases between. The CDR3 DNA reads TGTGCCAGCAGGGGGATCGGGGGGCAAGACTACGAGCAGTACTTC. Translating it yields CASRGIGGQDYEQYF.

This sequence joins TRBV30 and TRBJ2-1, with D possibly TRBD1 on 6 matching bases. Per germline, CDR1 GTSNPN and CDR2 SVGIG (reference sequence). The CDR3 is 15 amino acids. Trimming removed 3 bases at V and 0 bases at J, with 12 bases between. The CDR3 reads CAWRAGASSYNEQFF. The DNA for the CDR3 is TGTGCCTGGAGGGCAGGGGCGAGCTCCTACAATGAGCAGTTCTTC.

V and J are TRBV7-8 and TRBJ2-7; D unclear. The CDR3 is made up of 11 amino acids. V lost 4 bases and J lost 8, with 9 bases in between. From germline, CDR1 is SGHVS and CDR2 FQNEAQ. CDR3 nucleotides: TGTGCCAGCAGCTCTGAAGCCAAGCAGTACTTC. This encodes CASSSEAKQYF. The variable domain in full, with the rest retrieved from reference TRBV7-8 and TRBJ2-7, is GAGVSQSPRYKVAKRGQDVALRCDPISGHVSLFWYQQALGQGPEFLTYFQNEAQLDKSGLPSDRFFAERPEGSVSTLKIQRTQQEDSAVYLCASSSEAKQYFGPGTRLTVT.

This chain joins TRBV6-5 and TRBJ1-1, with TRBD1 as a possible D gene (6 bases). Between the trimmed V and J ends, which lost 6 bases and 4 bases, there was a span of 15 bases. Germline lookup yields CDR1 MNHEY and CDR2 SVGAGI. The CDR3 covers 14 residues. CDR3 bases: TGTGCCAGCAGAACAGGGCGCCGCGGCACTGAAGCTTTCTTT. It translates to CASRTGRRGTEAFF.

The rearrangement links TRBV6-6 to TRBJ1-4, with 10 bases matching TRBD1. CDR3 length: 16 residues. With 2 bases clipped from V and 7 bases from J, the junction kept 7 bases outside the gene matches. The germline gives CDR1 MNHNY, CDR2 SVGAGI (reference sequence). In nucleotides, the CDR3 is TGTGCCAGCAGTTACATGTACGGGACAGGGGTTGAAAAACTGTTTTTT. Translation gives CASSYMYGTGVEKLFF.

The CDR3 region has the DNA TGCGCCAGCAGCGCTCCCGGGACAGGAGGGGGGGAGCAGTACTTC. Translated: CASSAPGTGGGEQYF. This chain joins TRBV4-1 and TRBJ2-7, with 8 bases lining up with TRBD1. This CDR3 comprises 15 residues. Trimming took 5 bases from V and 7 from J; bases not matched to a gene: 13. CDR1 MGHRA and CDR2 YSYEKL come from the germline V gene.

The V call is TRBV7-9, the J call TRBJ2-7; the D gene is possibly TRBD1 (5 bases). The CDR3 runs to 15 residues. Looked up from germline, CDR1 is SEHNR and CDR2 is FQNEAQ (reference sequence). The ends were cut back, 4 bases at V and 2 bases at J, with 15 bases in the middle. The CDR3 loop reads CASSSPQTVTYEQYF. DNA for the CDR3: TGTGCCAGCAGCTCGCCGCAGACAGTCACCTACGAGCAGTACTTC.

The CDR3 here is CASKTSGGTYEQYF. In DNA form, the CDR3 reads TGTGCCAGCAAGACTAGCGGGGGTACCTACGAGCAGTACTTC. The rearrangement joins TRBV27 to TRBJ2-7, with TRBD2 matching over 12 bases. This CDR3 spans 14 amino acids. V was pared by 7 bases and J by 2 bases, with 3 bases of the junction left unmatched. The germline gives CDR1 MNHEY, CDR2 SMNVEV (reference sequence).

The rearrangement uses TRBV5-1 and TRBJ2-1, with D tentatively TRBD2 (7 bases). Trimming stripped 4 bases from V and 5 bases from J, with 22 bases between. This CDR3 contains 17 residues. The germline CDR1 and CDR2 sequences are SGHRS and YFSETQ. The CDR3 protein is CASSPEGGALRDNEQFF. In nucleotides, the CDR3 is TGCGCCAGCAGCCCGGAAGGGGGGGCTCTTAGGGACAATGAGCAGTTCTTC.

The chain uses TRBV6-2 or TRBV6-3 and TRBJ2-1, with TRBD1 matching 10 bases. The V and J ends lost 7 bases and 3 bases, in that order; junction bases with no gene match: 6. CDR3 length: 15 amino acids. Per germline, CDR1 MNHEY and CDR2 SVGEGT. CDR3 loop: CASTPGTGDYNEQFF. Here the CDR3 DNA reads TGTGCCAGCACCCCCGGGACAGGGGACTACAATGAGCAGTTCTTC.

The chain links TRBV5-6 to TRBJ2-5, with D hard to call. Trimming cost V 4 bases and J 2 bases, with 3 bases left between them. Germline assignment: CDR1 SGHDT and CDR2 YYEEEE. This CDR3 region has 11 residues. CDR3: CASSQQETQYF. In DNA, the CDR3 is TGTGCCAGCAGCCAACAAGAGACCCAGTACTTC.

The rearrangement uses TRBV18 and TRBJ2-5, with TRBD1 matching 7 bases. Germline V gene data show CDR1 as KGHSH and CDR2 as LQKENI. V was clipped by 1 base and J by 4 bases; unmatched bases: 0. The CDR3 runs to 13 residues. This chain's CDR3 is CASSPQGAETQYF. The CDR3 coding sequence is TGTGCCAGCTCACCACAGGGGGCAGAGACCCAGTACTTC.

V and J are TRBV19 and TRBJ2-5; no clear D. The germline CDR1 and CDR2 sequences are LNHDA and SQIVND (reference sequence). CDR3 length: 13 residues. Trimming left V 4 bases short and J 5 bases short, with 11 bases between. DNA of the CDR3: TGTGCCAGTAGTAAGTGGCGGCAGGAGACCCAGTACTTC. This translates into CASSKWRQETQYF.

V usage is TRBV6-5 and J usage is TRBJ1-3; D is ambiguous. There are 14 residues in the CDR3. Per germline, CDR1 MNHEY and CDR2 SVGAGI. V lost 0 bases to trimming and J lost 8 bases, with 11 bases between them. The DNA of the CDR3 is TGTGCCAGCAGTTACTCGAGACCCGGGGACACCATATATTTT. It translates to CASSYSRPGDTIYF.

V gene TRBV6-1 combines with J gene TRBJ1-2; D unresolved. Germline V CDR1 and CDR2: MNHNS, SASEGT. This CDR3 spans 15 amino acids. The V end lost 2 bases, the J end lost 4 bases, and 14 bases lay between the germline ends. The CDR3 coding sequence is TGTGCCAGCAGTGAACTAGGGAGCTGGGGCTATGGCTACACCTTC. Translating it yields CASSELGSWGYGYTF.